The rows below give T cell receptor beta chains drawn from one sample of a study of T cells in localized non-small cell lung cancer. Repertoires were generated with immunoSEQ multiplex PCR, while TCRdb's copy carries only in-frame clones and drops some. The sample lists 1,200 to 1,500 clones, around a quarter occurring once. Sample: normal lung tissue next to the tumor, taken before any cancer treatment. These receptor sequences come from a woman aged 35 to 75 with stage I squamous cell lung carcinoma. The CDR3 runs from the conserved cysteine through the conserved F or W. Each record gives: CDR3 DNA, CDR3 protein, clone size, D gene, J gene, V gene. The D gene is left open where the match is weak. Size is omitted from some rows. Given values are once, few, many or a class for expanded clones.

cdr3_nt: TGCGCCAGCAGAAAAGCTGAGGACTCAAAAACCTACGAGCAGTACTTC
cdr3_aa: CASRKAEDSKTYEQYF
clone_size: -
d_call: -
j_call: TRBJ2-7
v_call: TRBV10-2

cdr3_nt: TGTGCCACCAGCAGAGATTTAGTACGGGGCAAACCCTACGAGCAGTACTTC
cdr3_aa: CATSRDLVRGKPYEQYF
clone_size: few
d_call: -
j_call: TRBJ2-7
v_call: TRBV15

cdr3_nt: TGTGCCAGCAGTACCCAGGAGGGTCGTAATGAGCAGTTCTTC
cdr3_aa: CASSTQEGRNEQFF
clone_size: -
d_call: -
j_call: TRBJ2-1
v_call: TRBV25-1

cdr3_nt: TGTGCCAGCAGCTTGGGGACAGATGGATACGAGCAGTACTTC
cdr3_aa: CASSLGTDGYEQYF
clone_size: few
d_call: TRBD1
j_call: TRBJ2-7
v_call: TRBV11-3

cdr3_nt: TGTGCCAGCAGTTTCACCAGGGTGTATGGTCAGCCCCAGCATTTT
cdr3_aa: CASSFTRVYGQPQHF
clone_size: -
d_call: -
j_call: TRBJ1-5
v_call: TRBV28

cdr3_nt: TGTGCCAGCAGCTCCCCCGCGGGGCGGAGATATAATTCACCCCTCCACTTT
cdr3_aa: CASSSPAGRRYNSPLHF
clone_size: few
d_call: -
j_call: TRBJ1-6
v_call: TRBV11-3

cdr3_nt: TGTGCCAGCTCACCACTCTCCGCAAATGAGCAGTTCTTC
cdr3_aa: CASSPLSANEQFF
clone_size: -
d_call: -
j_call: TRBJ2-1
v_call: TRBV18

cdr3_nt: TGTGCCAGCCGGGGACAGGGGGCCTCCACCGGGGAGCTGTTTTTT
cdr3_aa: CASRGQGASTGELFF
clone_size: few
d_call: TRBD1
j_call: TRBJ2-2
v_call: TRBV18

cdr3_nt: TGTGCCAGCAGGAGAATAACGGGCCAATACTATGGCTACACCTTC
cdr3_aa: CASRRITGQYYGYTF
clone_size: few
d_call: -
j_call: TRBJ1-2
v_call: TRBV6-8

cdr3_nt: TGTGCCAGCAGCCGTTCCTTGAATGAGCAGTTCTTC
cdr3_aa: CASSRSLNEQFF
clone_size: few
d_call: -
j_call: TRBJ2-1
v_call: TRBV6-8

cdr3_nt: TGCAGCGCAAGACCGAACGGACGGAATCAAGAGACCCAGTACTTC
cdr3_aa: CSARPNGRNQETQYF
clone_size: -
d_call: -
j_call: TRBJ2-5
v_call: TRBV29-1

cdr3_nt: TGTGCCAGCAGTTATCCCCTGGGGGGCCGCACAGATACGCAGTATTTT
cdr3_aa: CASSYPLGGRTDTQYF
clone_size: few
d_call: -
j_call: TRBJ2-3
v_call: TRBV6-8

cdr3_nt: TGTGCCTGGAGTGTACTGTCAGATACGCAGTATTTT
cdr3_aa: CAWSVLSDTQYF
clone_size: -
d_call: -
j_call: TRBJ2-3
v_call: TRBV30

cdr3_nt: TGTGCCAGCAGCGTAGGGAGCCTTAATGAAAAACTGTTTTTT
cdr3_aa: CASSVGSLNEKLFF
clone_size: few
d_call: -
j_call: TRBJ1-4
v_call: TRBV9

cdr3_nt: TGTGCCAGCAGCTTTGTAGCGGGAGCTGCAGATACGCAGTATTTT
cdr3_aa: CASSFVAGAADTQYF
clone_size: medium-sized
d_call: TRBD2
j_call: TRBJ2-3
v_call: TRBV11-3

cdr3_nt: TGTGCCAGCAGTGGTAGCGGGAGGGCCTACGGTGAGCAGTTCTTC
cdr3_aa: CASSGSGRAYGEQFF
clone_size: few
d_call: TRBD2
j_call: TRBJ2-1
v_call: TRBV11-3

cdr3_nt: TGTGCCAGCAGTTTGGTTGGGAGTGAGCAGTTCTTC
cdr3_aa: CASSLVGSEQFF
clone_size: -
d_call: -
j_call: TRBJ2-1
v_call: TRBV28

cdr3_nt: TGTGCCAGCAGCCCAGGGACCTCTTCTGTGGCGCAGTACTTC
cdr3_aa: CASSPGTSSVAQYF
clone_size: large
d_call: -
j_call: TRBJ2-7
v_call: TRBV11-3